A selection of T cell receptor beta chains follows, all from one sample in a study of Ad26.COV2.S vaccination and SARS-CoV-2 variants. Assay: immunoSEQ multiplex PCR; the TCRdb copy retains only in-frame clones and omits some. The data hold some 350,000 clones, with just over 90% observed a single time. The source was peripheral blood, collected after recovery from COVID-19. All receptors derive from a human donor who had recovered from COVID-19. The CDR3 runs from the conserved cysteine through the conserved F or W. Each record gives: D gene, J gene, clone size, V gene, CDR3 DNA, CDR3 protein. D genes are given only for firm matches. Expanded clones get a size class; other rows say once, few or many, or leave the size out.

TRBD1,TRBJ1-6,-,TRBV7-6,TGTGCCAGCAGCTTACGGAGACAGGGGGGAAATTCACCCCTCCACTTT,CASSLRRQGGNSPLHF
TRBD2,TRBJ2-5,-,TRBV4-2,TGTGCCAGCAGCCAAGAAGCGGGGGGAAAGACCCAGTACTTC,CASSQEAGGKTQYF
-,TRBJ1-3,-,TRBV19,TGTGCCAGTAGGAGTCAGAGCTCTGGAAACACCATATATTTT,CASRSQSSGNTIYF
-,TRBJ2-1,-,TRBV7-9,TGTGCCAGCAGTTCCCAGGGGAATGAGCAGTTCTTC,CASSSQGNEQFF
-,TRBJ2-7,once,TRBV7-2,TGTGCCAGCAGCGATGGGGGGGGGCGCAACGAGCAGTACTTC,CASSDGGGRNEQYF
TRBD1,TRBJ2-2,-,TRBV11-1,TGTGCCAGCAGCTTGGGACAGGGGGCGAACACCGGGGAGCTGTTTTTT,CASSLGQGANTGELFF
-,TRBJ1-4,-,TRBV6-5,TGTGCCAGCAGTCCTACAGGCGGGGGGAAAGAAAAACTGTTTTTT,CASSPTGGGKEKLFF
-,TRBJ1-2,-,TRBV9,TGTGCCAGCAGCGTAGCTGGGGTTGGCAAGGATGGCTACACCTTC,CASSVAGVGKDGYTF
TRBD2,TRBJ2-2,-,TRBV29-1,TGCAGCGTCCGCGGGACTAGTAATACCGGGGAGCTGTTTTTT,CSVRGTSNTGELFF
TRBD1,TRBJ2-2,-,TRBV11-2,TGTGCCAGCAGCCCGGGTCAGGGGGTGGGAACCGGGGAGCTGTTTTTT,CASSPGQGVGTGELFF
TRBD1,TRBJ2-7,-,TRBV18,TGTGCCAGCTCAAGGGGGCAGGTTGACGAGCAGTACTTC,CASSRGQVDEQYF
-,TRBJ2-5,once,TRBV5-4,TGTGCCAGCAGCAAGGCCCAAGGGCCCAAATATCCAGAGACCCAGTACTTC,CASSKAQGPKYPETQYF
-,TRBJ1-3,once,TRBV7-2,TGTGCCAGCAGCCCCGGGACGTTCGGAAACACCATATATTTT,CASSPGTFGNTIYF